A selection of T cell receptor beta chains follows, all from one sample in a study of blood T cell repertoires in COVID-19. TCRdb keeps only in-frame clones here, not all; method: immunoSEQ multiplex PCR. Found here are 40,000 to 50,000 clones, 91% of them singletons; the top ten hold 6% to 6.5%. Sequencing was performed on peripheral blood. These receptors came from a man in his sixties or seventies with active COVID-19. The CDR3 runs from the conserved cysteine through the conserved F or W. Fields, in order: clone size, J gene, D gene, V gene, CDR3 DNA, CDR3 protein. D genes are given only for firm matches. Some rows mark clone size as missing; the rest say once, few, many or name a class of expanded clone.

. | TRBJ2-5 | . | TRBV11-2 | TGTGCCAGCAGCTCGCAGATCCAAGAGACCCAGTACTTC | CASSSQIQETQYF
. | TRBJ2-7 | . | TRBV6-2/TRBV6-3 | TGTGCCAGCAGTTTTCCAGGGGAATCCTACGAGCAGTACTTC | CASSFPGESYEQYF
. | TRBJ1-2 | . | TRBV6-5 | TGTGCCAGCAGTTACGGAGGGTCCAATGGCTACACCTTC | CASSYGGSNGYTF
once | TRBJ2-5 | . | TRBV7-9 | TGTGCCAGCAGCTTGGGGGGCCAAGAGACCCAGTACTTC | CASSLGGQETQYF
few | TRBJ2-7 | . | TRBV7-2 | TGTGCCAGCAGCCCGGGACTGAAGTCCTACGAGCAGTACTTC | CASSPGLKSYEQYF
. | TRBJ1-1 | TRBD1 | TRBV3-1/TRBV3-2 | TGTGCCAGCAGCAATACGGGACAGAAGAACACTGAAGCTTTCTTT | CASSNTGQKNTEAFF
. | TRBJ1-3 | . | TRBV11-2 | TGTGCCAGCAGCTCGGTCAGCTCCCGACACTCTGGAAACACCATATATTTT | CASSSVSSRHSGNTIYF
. | TRBJ2-2 | . | TRBV7-8 | TGTGCCAGCAGCCCCTCGACCGGGGGGCTTACGGGGGAGCTGTTTTTT | CASSPSTGGLTGELFF
. | TRBJ1-2 | TRBD1 | TRBV2 | TGTGCCAGCAGAAAGACAGGGGTGGGCTACACCTTC | CASRKTGVGYTF
. | TRBJ2-1 | TRBD2 | TRBV11-3 | TGTGCCAGCAGCGGCGGGGGACGCTCCTACAATGAGCAGTTCTTC | CASSGGGRSYNEQFF
. | TRBJ1-1 | . | TRBV5-4 | TGTGCCAGCAGCTTAGGAGTTTTGAACACTGAAGCTTTCTTT | CASSLGVLNTEAFF
. | TRBJ2-7 | . | TRBV3-1/TRBV3-2 | TGTGCCAGCAGCCAAGATTGGCAGGGCGAGCAGTACTTC | CASSQDWQGEQYF
. | TRBJ1-4 | . | TRBV6-5 | TGTGCCAGCAGGGGGGGGTCGAACTCCGAAAAACTGTTTTTT | CASRGGSNSEKLFF
. | TRBJ2-3 | . | TRBV24-1 | TGTGCCACCAGTGATGCTATCAGCGGAGATACGCAGTATTTT | CATSDAISGDTQYF
once | TRBJ1-1 | . | TRBV7-2 | TGTGCCAGCAGTCCCCCGGCGGGTAACACTGAAGCTTTCTTT | CASSPPAGNTEAFF
. | TRBJ2-1 | . | TRBV3-1/TRBV3-2 | TGTGCCAGCAGCCAAACTTCGGAGCAGTTCTTC | CASSQTSEQFF
. | TRBJ1-3 | . | TRBV28 | TGTGCCAGCTCCGACGGGATCGGGGGCTCTGGAAACACCATATATTTT | CASSDGIGGSGNTIYF
. | TRBJ2-3 | . | TRBV27 | TGTGCCAGCAGTCCCGGGACTTATAGCAAAGATACGCAGTATTTT | CASSPGTYSKDTQYF
. | TRBJ2-7 | . | TRBV30 | TGTGCCTGGAGTGTAGGTGGGCGGGACTCCTACGAGCAGTACTTC | CAWSVGGRDSYEQYF
. | TRBJ2-7 | TRBD2 | TRBV20-1 | TGCAGTGCTAGTGGGACTAAAAAAGAATACGAGCAGTACTTC | CSASGTKKEYEQYF
. | TRBJ1-5 | . | TRBV19 | TGTGCCAGTAGTATTACGGGTGGGAATCAGCCCCAGCATTTT | CASSITGGNQPQHF
. | TRBJ1-2 | . | TRBV30 | TGTGCCTGGAGCAAAAAACAGGGAGCAGGGGGCTACACCTTC | CAWSKKQGAGGYTF
once | TRBJ2-1 | TRBD2 | TRBV5-1 | TGCGCCAGCAGCTCCCCAGCTAGCGGGGGGGCCTCTTACAATGAGCAGTTCTTC | CASSSPASGGASYNEQFF
. | TRBJ1-5 | . | TRBV27 | TGTGCCAGCAGTTTAAACAGTGGCAATCAGCCCCAGCATTTT | CASSLNSGNQPQHF
. | TRBJ2-4 | . | TRBV7-6 | TGTGCCAGCAGCTTAGAAGGGGGGGTTGCAGGGAGCAAAAACATTCAGTACTTC | CASSLEGGVAGSKNIQYF
. | TRBJ1-1 | TRBD1 | TRBV25-1 | TGTGCCAGCAGTGGATACAGGGGGAACACTGAAGCTTTCTTT | CASSGYRGNTEAFF